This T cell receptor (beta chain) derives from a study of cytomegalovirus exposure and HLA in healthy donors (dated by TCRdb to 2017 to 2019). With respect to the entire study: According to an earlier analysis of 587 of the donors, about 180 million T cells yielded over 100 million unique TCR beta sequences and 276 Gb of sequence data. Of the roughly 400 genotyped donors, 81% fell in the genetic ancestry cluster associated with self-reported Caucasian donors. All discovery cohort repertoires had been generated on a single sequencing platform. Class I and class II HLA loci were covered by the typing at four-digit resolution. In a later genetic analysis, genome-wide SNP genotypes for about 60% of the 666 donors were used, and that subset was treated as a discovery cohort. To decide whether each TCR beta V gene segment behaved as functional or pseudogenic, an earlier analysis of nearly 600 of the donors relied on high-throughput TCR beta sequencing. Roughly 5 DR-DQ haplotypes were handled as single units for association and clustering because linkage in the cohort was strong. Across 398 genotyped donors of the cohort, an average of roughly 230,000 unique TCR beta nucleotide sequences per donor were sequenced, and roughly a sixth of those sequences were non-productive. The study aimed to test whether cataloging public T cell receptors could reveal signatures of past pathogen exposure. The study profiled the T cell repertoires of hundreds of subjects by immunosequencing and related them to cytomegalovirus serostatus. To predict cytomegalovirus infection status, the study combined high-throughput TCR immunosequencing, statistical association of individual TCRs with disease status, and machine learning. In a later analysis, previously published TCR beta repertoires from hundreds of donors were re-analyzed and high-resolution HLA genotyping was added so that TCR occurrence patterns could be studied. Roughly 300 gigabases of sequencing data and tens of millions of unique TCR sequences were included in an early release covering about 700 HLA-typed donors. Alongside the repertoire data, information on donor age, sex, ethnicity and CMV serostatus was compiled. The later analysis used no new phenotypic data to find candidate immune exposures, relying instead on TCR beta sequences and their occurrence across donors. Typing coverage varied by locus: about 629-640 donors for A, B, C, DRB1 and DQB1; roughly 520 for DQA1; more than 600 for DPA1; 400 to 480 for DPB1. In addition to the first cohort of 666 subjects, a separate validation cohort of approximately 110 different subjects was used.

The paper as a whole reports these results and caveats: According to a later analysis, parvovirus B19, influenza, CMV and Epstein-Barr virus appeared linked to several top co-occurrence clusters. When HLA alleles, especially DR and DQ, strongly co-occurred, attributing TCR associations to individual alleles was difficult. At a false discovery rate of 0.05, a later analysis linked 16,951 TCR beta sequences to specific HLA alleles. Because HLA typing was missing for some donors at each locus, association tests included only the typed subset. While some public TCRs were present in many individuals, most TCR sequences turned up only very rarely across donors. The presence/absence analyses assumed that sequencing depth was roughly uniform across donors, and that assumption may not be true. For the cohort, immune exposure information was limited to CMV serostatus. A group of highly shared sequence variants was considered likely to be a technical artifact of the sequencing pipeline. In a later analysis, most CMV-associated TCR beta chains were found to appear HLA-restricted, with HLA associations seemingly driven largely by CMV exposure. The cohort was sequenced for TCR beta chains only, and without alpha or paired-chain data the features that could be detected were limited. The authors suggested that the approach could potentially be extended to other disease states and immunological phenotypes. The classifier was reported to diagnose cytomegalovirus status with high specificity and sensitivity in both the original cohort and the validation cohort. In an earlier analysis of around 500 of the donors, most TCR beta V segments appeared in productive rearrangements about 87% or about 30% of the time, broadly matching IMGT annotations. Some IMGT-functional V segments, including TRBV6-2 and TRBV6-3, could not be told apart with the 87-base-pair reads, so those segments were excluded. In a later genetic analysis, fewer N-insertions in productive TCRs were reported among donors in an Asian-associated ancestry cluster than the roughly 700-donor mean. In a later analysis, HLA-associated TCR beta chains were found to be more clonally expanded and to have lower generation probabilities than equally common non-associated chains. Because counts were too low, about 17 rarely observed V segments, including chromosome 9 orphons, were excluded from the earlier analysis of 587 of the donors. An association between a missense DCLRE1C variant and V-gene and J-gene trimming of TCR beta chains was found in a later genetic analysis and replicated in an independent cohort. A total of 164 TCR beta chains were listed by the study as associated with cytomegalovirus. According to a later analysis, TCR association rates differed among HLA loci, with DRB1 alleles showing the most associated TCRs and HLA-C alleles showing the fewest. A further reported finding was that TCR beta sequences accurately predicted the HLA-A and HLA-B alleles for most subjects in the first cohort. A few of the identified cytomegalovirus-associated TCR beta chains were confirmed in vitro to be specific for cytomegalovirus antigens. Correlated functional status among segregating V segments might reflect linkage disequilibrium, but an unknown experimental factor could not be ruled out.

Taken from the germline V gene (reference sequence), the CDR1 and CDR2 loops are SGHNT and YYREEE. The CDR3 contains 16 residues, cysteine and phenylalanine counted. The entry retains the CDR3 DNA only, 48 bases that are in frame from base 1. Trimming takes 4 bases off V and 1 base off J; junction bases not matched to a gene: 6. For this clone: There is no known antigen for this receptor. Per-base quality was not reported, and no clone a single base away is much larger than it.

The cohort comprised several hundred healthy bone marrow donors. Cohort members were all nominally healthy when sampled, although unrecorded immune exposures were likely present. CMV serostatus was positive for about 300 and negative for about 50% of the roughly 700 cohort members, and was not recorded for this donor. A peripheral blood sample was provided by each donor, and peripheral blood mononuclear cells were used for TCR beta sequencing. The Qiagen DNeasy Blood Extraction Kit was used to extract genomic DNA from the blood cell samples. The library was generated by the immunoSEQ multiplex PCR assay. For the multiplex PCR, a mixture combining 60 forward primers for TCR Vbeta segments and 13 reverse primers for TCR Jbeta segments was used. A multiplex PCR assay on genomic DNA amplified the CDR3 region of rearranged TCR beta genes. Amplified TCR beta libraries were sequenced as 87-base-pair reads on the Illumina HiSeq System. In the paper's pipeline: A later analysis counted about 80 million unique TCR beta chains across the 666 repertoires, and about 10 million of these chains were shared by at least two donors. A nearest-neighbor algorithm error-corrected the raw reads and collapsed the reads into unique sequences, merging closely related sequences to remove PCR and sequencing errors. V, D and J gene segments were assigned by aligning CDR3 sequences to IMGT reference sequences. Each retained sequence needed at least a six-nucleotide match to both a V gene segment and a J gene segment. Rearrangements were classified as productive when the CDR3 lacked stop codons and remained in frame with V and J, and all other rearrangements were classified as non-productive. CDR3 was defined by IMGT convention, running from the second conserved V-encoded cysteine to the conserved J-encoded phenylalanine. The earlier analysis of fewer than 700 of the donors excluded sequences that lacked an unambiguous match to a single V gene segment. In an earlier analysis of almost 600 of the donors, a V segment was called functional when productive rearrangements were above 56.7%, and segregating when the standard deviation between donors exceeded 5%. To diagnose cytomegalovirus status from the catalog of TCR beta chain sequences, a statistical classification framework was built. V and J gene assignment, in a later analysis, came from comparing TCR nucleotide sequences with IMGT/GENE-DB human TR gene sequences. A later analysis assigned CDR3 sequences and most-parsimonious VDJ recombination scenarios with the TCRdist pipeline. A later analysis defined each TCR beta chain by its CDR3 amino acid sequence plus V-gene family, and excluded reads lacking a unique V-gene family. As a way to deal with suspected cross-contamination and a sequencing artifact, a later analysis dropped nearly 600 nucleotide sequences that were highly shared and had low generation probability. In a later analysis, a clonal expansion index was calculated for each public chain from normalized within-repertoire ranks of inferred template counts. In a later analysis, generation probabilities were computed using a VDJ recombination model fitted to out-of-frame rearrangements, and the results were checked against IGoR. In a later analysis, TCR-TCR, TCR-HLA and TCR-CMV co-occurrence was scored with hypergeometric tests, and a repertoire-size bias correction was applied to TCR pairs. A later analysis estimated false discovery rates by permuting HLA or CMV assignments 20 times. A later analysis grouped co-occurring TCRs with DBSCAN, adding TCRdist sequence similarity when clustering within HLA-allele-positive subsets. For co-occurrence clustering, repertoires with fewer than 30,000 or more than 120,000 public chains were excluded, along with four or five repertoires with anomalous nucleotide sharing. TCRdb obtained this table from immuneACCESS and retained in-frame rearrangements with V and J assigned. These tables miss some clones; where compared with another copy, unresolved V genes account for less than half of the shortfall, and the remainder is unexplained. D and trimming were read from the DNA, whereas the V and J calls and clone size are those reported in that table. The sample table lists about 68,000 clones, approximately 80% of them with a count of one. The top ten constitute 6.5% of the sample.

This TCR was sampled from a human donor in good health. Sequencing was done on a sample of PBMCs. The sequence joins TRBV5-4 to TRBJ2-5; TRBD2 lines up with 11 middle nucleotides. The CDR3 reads CASSPGLAGFQETQYF. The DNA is TGTGCCAGCAGCCCCGGACTAGCGGGCTTCCAAGAGACCCAGTACTTC. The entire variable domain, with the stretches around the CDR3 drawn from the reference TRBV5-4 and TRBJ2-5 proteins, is ETGVTQSPTHLIKTRGQQVTLRCSSQSGHNTVSWYQQALGQGPQFIFQYYREEENGRGNFPPRFSGLQFPNYSSELNVNALELDDSALYLCASSPGLAGFQETQYFGPGTRLLVL.